The next 5 T cell receptor beta chains were all read from a single sample in a study of blood T cells in healthy people across ages. A sample-barcoded 5' primer and a J-beta primer mix were used in a second PCR of about 7 to 12 cycles. One entry per CDR3 protein, called by TCRdb with MiXCR from the 5' RACE reads. The sample carries around 400,000 distinct CDR3 sequences, roughly half recorded once. What was sequenced was blood. All receptors come from a man aged 55 to 70 in good health.

This clonotype was seen only a few times. The V call is TRBV20-1, the J call TRBJ2-5; TRBD2 matches 11 bases. The DNA end lines up better with TRBJ2-7; the J call may be wrong. The length of the CDR3 is 14 residues. The germline gives CDR1 DFQATT, CDR2 SNEGSKA (reference sequence). The CDR3: CSASKLAGVSEQYF. CDR3 DNA: TGCAGTGCTAGTAAACTAGCGGGAGTAAGCGAGCAGTACTTC.

This chain links TRBV20-1 with TRBJ2-5; 11 nucleotides match TRBD2. The V segment lost 1 base and the J segment 4 bases; nucleotides outside the gene matches: 5. The CDR3 contains 15 residues. Germline loops: CDR1 DFQATT, CDR2 SNEGSKA (reference sequence). The CDR3 spells CSARGPLAGGETQYF. The CDR3, as DNA: TGCAGTGCTAGAGGGCCCCTAGCGGGAGGAGAGACCCAGTACTTC.

This clonotype was seen more than once but under ten times. The V call is TRBV5-8, the J call TRBJ2-7; D uncertain. The germline gives CDR1 SGHTS, CDR2 YDEGEE. This CDR3 region has 17 residues. Trimming took off 0 bases at V and 0 bases at J, with 16 bases between the two ends. In DNA form, the CDR3 reads TGTGCCAGCAGCTTGGGCACTGCCCGCGACGTCTCCTACGAGCAGTACTTC. Its protein is CASSLGTARDVSYEQYF.

This clonotype has more than one count but fewer than ten. The chain recombines TRBV4-3 with TRBJ2-7; TRBD2 might be the D (6 bases). The CDR3 is made up of 15 amino acids. V was clipped by 0 bases and J by 2 bases, with 11 bases between them. Germline assignment: CDR1 LGHNA and CDR2 YSLEER. The CDR3 DNA sequence: TGCGCCAGCAGCCAAGAAGCGCGGGGCCCCTACGAGCAGTACTTC. It codes for CASSQEARGPYEQYF.

V is TRBV7-6 and J is TRBJ2-1, with a weak D call TRBD2 (5 bases). CDR3 length equals 14 residues. Germline lookup yields CDR1 SGHVS and CDR2 FNYEAQ. Trimming pared 4 bases from V and 9 bases from J, leaving 16 bases between. The CDR3 DNA reads TGTGCCAGCAGCTACGGACGGGGAGCGACTGAGCAGTTCTTC. Amino acid sequence: CASSYGRGATEQFF.